A single sample gave rise to the 30 T cell receptor beta chains below, sequenced in a study of T-cell reconstitution after alpha-beta-depleted transplantation in children. Unique molecular identifiers were used to barcode this TCRbeta library. TCRdb reprocessed the PCR reads via MiXCR and lists one record per CDR3 protein. The sample lists approximately 650,000 distinct CDR3 sequences; roughly 13% were seen once. This material consisted of PBMCs, taken before TCRalphabeta/CD19-depleted stem cell transplant. The receptors shown here come from a girl aged 2-10 years with congenital amegakaryocytic thrombocytopenia, due to receive a stem cell transplant.

This clonotype was detected ten times or more. This chain uses TRBV20-1 with TRBJ1-2; 8 bases agree with TRBD1. Germline values: CDR1 DFQATT, CDR2 SNEGSKA (reference sequence). This CDR3 is built from 13 residues. After removal of 7 bases from V and 5 bases from J, the junction contained 9 bases not matched to a gene. The CDR3 reads CSVLDRGYYGYTF. In nucleotides, the CDR3 is TGCAGTGTCCTCGACAGGGGATATTATGGCTACACCTTC.

A few counts support this clonotype. V usage is TRBV3-1 and J usage is TRBJ2-5; D unresolved. Germline V gene data show CDR1 as LGHDT and CDR2 as YNNKEL (reference sequence). The CDR3 is made up of 13 amino acids. Trimming removed 4 bases at V and 4 bases at J, with 10 bases between. CDR3 amino acids: CASSPSEIETQYF. The DNA of the CDR3 is TGTGCCAGCAGCCCTTCGGAGATAGAGACCCAGTACTTC.

This clonotype was seen repeatedly, ten times or more. V gene TRBV10-3 combines with J gene TRBJ2-2, with 8 bases aligning to TRBD1. Germline V CDR1 and CDR2: ENHRY, SYGVKD. Unmatched junction bases numbered 6, after V lost 10 bases and J lost 2 bases. The CDR3 has 14 residues. CDR3 in DNA: TGTGCCACGTGGACAGGGTTAAACACCGGGGAGCTGTTTTTT. Translating gives CATWTGLNTGELFF.

The chain links TRBV18 to TRBJ2-7; possibly TRBD1 or TRBD2 for D (5 bases each). Germline CDR1 KGHSH, CDR2 LQKENI. The CDR3 has 15 amino acids. The V end lost 2 bases, the J end lost 4 bases, and 15 bases lay between the germline ends. CDR3 in DNA: TGTGCCAGCTCACCAAGAACTAGAGGGGAATACGAGCAGTACTTC. Its protein product is CASSPRTRGEYEQYF.

In this sample, this clonotype turned up many times. The chain has TRBV6-1 and TRBJ1-4; D unresolved. Germline V CDR1 and CDR2: MNHNS, SASEGT. The CDR3 sequence is 14 residues long. Trimming took 8 bases from V and 0 from J, leaving 10 bases between them. CDR3 DNA: TGTGCCAGCCGGGCGTCGGCAACTAATGAAAAACTGTTTTTT. Its translation is CASRASATNEKLFF.

Only a few counts were recorded for this clonotype. This chain joins TRBV12-3 or TRBV12-4 and TRBJ2-1; D is unclear. Between the trimmed V and J ends, which lost 6 bases and 9 bases, there was a span of 12 bases. The CDR3 runs to 12 residues. The chain's CDR3 is CASRVPHGEQFF. As DNA, the CDR3 is TGTGCCAGCAGAGTGCCGCACGGTGAGCAGTTCTTC.

In this sample, this clonotype turned up a few times. The rearrangement links TRBV9 to TRBJ2-7, with D perhaps TRBD2 (5 bases). The germline CDR1 and CDR2 sequences are SGDLS and YYNGEE. V shed 0 bases and J shed 1 base, with 5 bases lying between them. This CDR3 is 13 amino acids long. CDR3 in amino acids: CASSVGESYEQYF. In DNA, the CDR3 is TGTGCCAGCAGCGTAGGGGAGTCCTACGAGCAGTACTTC.

The chain combines TRBV3-1 with TRBJ2-3, with no clear D. Germline V gives CDR1 LGHDT, CDR2 YNNKEL (reference sequence). The ends were cut back, 1 base at V and 5 bases at J, with 4 bases in the middle. The CDR3 length is 12 residues. CDR3 loop: CASSQVGDTQYF. CDR3 DNA: TGTGCCAGCAGCCAAGTTGGAGATACGCAGTATTTT.

V is TRBV12-3 or TRBV12-4 and J is TRBJ1-5; D perhaps matches TRBD1 (6 bases). This CDR3 is built from 15 residues. V was pared by 7 bases and J by 4 bases, with 17 bases between. The CDR3 region is CASTRPGGRNQPQHF. CDR3 coding DNA: TGTGCCAGCACCCGCCCGGGGGGGCGGAATCAGCCCCAGCATTTT.

The rearrangement joins TRBV5-1 to TRBJ2-2; maybe TRBD2 (5 bases). V lost 6 bases and J 8 bases, leaving 17 bases between the germline ends. The CDR3 covers 14 residues. Per the germline V gene, CDR1 is SGHRS and CDR2 is YFSETQ. The CDR3 loop reads CASTPTMGRGELFF. CDR3 bases: TGCGCCAGCACCCCGACGATGGGGAGAGGGGAGCTGTTTTTT.

The CDR3 loop reads CSARIRGTEAFF. The CDR3 nucleotides read TGCAGTGCTAGAATCCGCGGGACTGAAGCTTTCTTT. The chain links TRBV20-1 to TRBJ1-1; no definite D call. Looked up from germline, CDR1 is DFQATT and CDR2 is SNEGSKA (reference sequence). The V gene lost 2 bases and the J gene lost 5 bases, with 9 bases spanning the gap. CDR3 length equals 12 residues.

This clonotype showed up just a few times. J is TRBJ2-3 and V is TRBV7-9, with unresolved D. CDR3 length: 15 residues. Trimming took off 1 base at V and 4 bases at J, with 12 bases between the two ends. Germline V gives CDR1 SEHNR, CDR2 FQNEAQ (reference sequence). The CDR3 DNA follows: TGTGCCAGCAGCTTAGTCCTCAGTGGCGCAGATACGCAGTATTTT. Translated, it gives CASSLVLSGADTQYF. The whole variable domain, remainder taken from reference TRBV7-9 and TRBJ2-3, is DTGVSQNPRHKITKRGQNVTFRCDPISEHNRLYWYRQTLGQGPEFLTYFQNEAQLEKSRLLSDRFSAERPKGSFSTLEIQRTEQGDSAMYLCASSLVLSGADTQYFGPGTRLTVL.

The count of this clonotype is one. This rearrangement joins TRBV3-1 to TRBJ2-7; 9 bases match TRBD1. This CDR3 comprises 19 residues. The junction had 23 bases not matched to a gene; V was cut back by 8 bases and J by 3 bases. Germline assignment: CDR1 LGHDT and CDR2 YNNKEL (reference sequence). The CDR3 sequence: CASCFASFMTGGRFYEQYF. In DNA form, the CDR3 reads TGTGCCAGCTGTTTCGCCTCCTTCATGACAGGGGGTCGATTCTACGAGCAGTACTTC.

V is TRBV27 and J is TRBJ2-7; D ambiguous. The V end lost 4 bases, the J end lost 0 bases, and 4 bases lay between the germline ends. This CDR3 has 12 amino acids. CDR1 is MNHEY and CDR2 is SMNVEV in the germline V gene (reference sequence). The CDR3 DNA follows: TGTGCCAGCAGTTCGAACTCCTACGAGCAGTACTTC. Translation gives CASSSNSYEQYF.

The J gene is TRBJ2-7, the V gene TRBV5-1; tentatively, D is TRBD2 (5 bases). Trimming removed 3 bases at V and 0 bases at J, with 10 bases between. CDR3 length: 14 amino acids. The germline V gene encodes CDR1 SGHRS and CDR2 YFSETQ. The CDR3 spells CASSWRPSSYEQYF. The CDR3 DNA is TGCGCCAGCAGCTGGAGGCCTAGCTCCTACGAGCAGTACTTC.

CDR3 in amino acids: CASSLSQGAAGYTF. The CDR3 nucleotides are TGCGCCAGCAGCCTTTCACAGGGGGCGGCTGGCTACACCTTC. This chain joins TRBV5-1 and TRBJ1-2, with 9 nucleotides matching TRBD1. V trimming: 4 bases; J trimming: 7 bases; junction bases outside the gene matches: 8. The length of the CDR3 is 14 residues. CDR1 and CDR2 from the germline V gene are SGHRS and YFSETQ.

This clonotype has more than one count but fewer than ten. The chain links TRBV6-5 to TRBJ2-1, with 8 bases that match TRBD2. CDR3 size: 18 residues. V shed 0 bases and J 9 bases; nucleotides not matched to a gene: 16. The germline gives CDR1 MNHEY, CDR2 SVGAGI. The CDR3 coding sequence is TGTGCCAGCAGTTACTCAGTAGGGGGGGGACTAGAATCGTCTGAGCAGTTCTTC. It is translated as CASSYSVGGGLESSEQFF.

To note about this clonotype: This may be a read error: a much more frequent sequence differs by one nucleotide. DNA for the CDR3: TGCTGTGCTAGAGATTTTCTGGCAACTACCATCTCCTACAATGAGCAGTTCTTC. Translating gives CCARDFLATTISYNEQFF. The chain combines TRBV20-1 with TRBJ2-1; D remains unclear. The CDR3 is 18 residues long. The germline V gene encodes CDR1 DFQATT and CDR2 SNEGSKA (reference sequence).

In this sample, this clonotype turned up a few times. The chain combines TRBV5-1 with TRBJ1-4; D remains ambiguous. CDR1 and CDR2 (germline): SGHRS, YFSETQ. V was cut by 1 base and J by 4 bases, with 11 bases left in between. The CDR3 consists of 15 residues. In DNA, the CDR3 is TGCGCCAGCAGCTTGTGGGCAGGAATTAATGAAAAACTGTTTTTT. Its translation is CASSLWAGINEKLFF. Together with reference TRBV5-1 and TRBJ1-4, the CDR3 gives the full variable domain: KAGVTQTPRYLIKTRGQQVTLSCSPISGHRSVSWYQQTPGQGLQFLFEYFSETQRNKGNFPGRFSGRQFSNSRSEMNVSTLELGDSALYLCASSLWAGINEKLFFGSGTQLSVL.

This clonotype has a count of ten or more. CDR3 nucleotides: TGCAGCGTTGTGGATTCCCTAGGAGCTTTCTTT. Translated, it gives CSVVDSLGAFF. V usage is TRBV29-1 and J usage is TRBJ1-1; no reliable D call. Deletions cut 4 bases from V and 10 bases from J, with 13 bases between. Germline-derived CDR1 and CDR2 are SQVTM and ANQGSEA. The CDR3 has 11 residues.

The rearrangement uses TRBV10-3 and TRBJ2-4, with no clear D. The CDR3 has 13 residues. Germline lookup yields CDR1 ENHRY and CDR2 SYGVKD. Trimming stripped 3 bases from V and 8 bases from J, with 11 bases between. CDR3 nucleotides: TGTGCCATCAGTGAAGGCAAAGGTGACATTCAGTACTTC. It is translated as CAISEGKGDIQYF.

This clonotype was detected a few times. The rearrangement links TRBV3-1 to TRBJ1-2, with 9 bases fitting TRBD1. Germline V lookup: CDR1 LGHDT, CDR2 YNNKEL (reference sequence). This CDR3 is 15 amino acids long. V shed 3 bases, J shed 4 bases, and the junction held 6 bases outside the gene matches. The CDR3 DNA sequence: TGTGCCAGCAGCCACAGGACAGGGGAGAGCTATGGCTACACCTTC. This codes for CASSHRTGESYGYTF.

As to this clonotype: This clone may be a read error of a much larger clone one base away. V usage is TRBV11-3 and J usage is TRBJ2-1, with 9 bases identical to TRBD2. Germline V lookup: CDR1 SGHNT, CDR2 YENEEA. This CDR3 region has 15 residues. CDR3 sequence (DNA): TGTGCCGGCAGCTTAGGCGGGAGGGTGTTCGATGAGCAGTTCTTC. This gives the protein CAGSLGGRVFDEQFF.

The V gene is TRBV20-1, the J gene TRBJ2-3; 9 bases fit TRBD2. The CDR3 loop spans 13 amino acids. Germline CDR1 is DFQATT and CDR2 is SNEGSKA (reference sequence). V shed 0 bases and J 8 bases; nucleotides not matched to a gene: 3. The chain's CDR3 is CSARDQAGGTQYF. The CDR3 DNA is TGCAGTGCTAGAGATCAAGCGGGAGGTACGCAGTATTTT.

The V call is TRBV20-1, the J call TRBJ2-7; 7 nucleotides align to TRBD2. Per the germline V gene, CDR1 is DFQATT and CDR2 is SNEGSKA (reference sequence). The V gene end was trimmed by 6 bases and the J gene end by 4 bases; junction bases not matched to a gene: 6. The length of the CDR3 is 12 residues. As DNA, the CDR3 is TGCAGTGCCACCAGAGCGGGGTACGAGCAGTACTTC. Residues: CSATRAGYEQYF.

This clonotype was counted at least ten times. The chain uses TRBV20-1 and TRBJ2-2, with TRBD2 matching 7 bases. The V gene's germline CDR1 is DFQATT and CDR2 SNEGSKA (reference sequence). Trimming at V came to 1 base and at J to 7 bases, leaving 12 bases not matched to a gene. This CDR3 contains 16 residues. The CDR3: CSARAVASGLRGELFF. CDR3 in DNA: TGCAGTGCTAGAGCGGTGGCTAGCGGCCTGCGCGGGGAGCTGTTTTTT.

This clonotype was seen at least ten times. V usage is TRBV5-5 and J usage is TRBJ1-1; 7 positions agree with TRBD1. The CDR3 is 15 amino acids. The germline V gene encodes CDR1 SGHKS and CDR2 YYEKEE (reference sequence). The trim removed 4 bases at V and 1 base at J, leaving 7 bases unmatched. CDR3 bases: TGTGCCAGCAGCGGATACGGACAGGAGAACACTGAAGCTTTCTTT. Translating it yields CASSGYGQENTEAFF.

This clonotype was detected many times. V is TRBV7-2 and J is TRBJ1-3; D is uncertain. This CDR3 spans 14 amino acids. From germline, CDR1 is SGHTA and CDR2 FQGNSA. V was cut by 5 bases and J by 3 bases, with 11 bases left in between. The CDR3 here is CASSPTGGGNTIYF. CDR3 bases: TGTGCCAGCAGCCCAACTGGCGGTGGAAACACCATATATTTT.

The gene calls are TRBV7-9 and TRBJ2-3; no firm D call. Trimming stripped 3 bases from V and 5 bases from J, with 9 bases between. CDR3 length equals 13 residues. Germline values: CDR1 SEHNR, CDR2 FQNEAQ (reference sequence). The CDR3 is CASSFPMEDTQYF. In DNA, the CDR3 is TGTGCCAGCAGCTTCCCCATGGAAGATACGCAGTATTTT.

There are a few counts of this clonotype. This may arise from a read error, as a much more abundant clone is one base away. The chain uses TRBV10-3 and TRBJ2-1; TRBD2 matches 10 bases. The germline V gene has CDR1 ENHRY and CDR2 SYGVKD. This CDR3 has 16 amino acids. In DNA, the CDR3 is TGTGCCATCAGTGAGTCAGCGGGAGGGTTTTACAATGAGCAGCTCTTC. This gives the protein CAISESAGGFYNEQLF.